The sequence of this TCR beta chain was determined in a study of blood T cells in healthy people across ages. Comments on this clonotype: The target antigen is unknown.

PCR was performed a second time for roughly 7 to 11 cycles using a sample-barcoded 5' primer and a J-beta primer mix. Via MiXCR, TCRdb re-called the 5' RACE reads, giving one row per CDR3 protein. The sample has roughly 830,000 distinct CDR3 sequences; around 62% are singletons. Study-wide results and caveats: Naive T cell percentage showed a strong correlation with TCR beta diversity. Whereas aged donors had fewer naive CD4+ cells, long-lived donors had more of them and higher diversity.

The sequenced material came from blood. The sequence was collected from a man under 40 in good health.

The CDR3 region has the DNA TGTGCCAGCAGCCAAGATTTCGGCAGGGAGCACGAGCAGTACTTC. Protein sequence: CASSQDFGREHEQYF. This rearrangement joins TRBV4-2 to TRBJ2-7; TRBD1 or TRBD2 may be the D gene (5 bases each). CDR1 and CDR2 from the germline V gene are LGHNA and YNFKEQ. The CDR3 length is 15 residues. Deletions cut 0 bases from V and 5 bases from J, with 14 bases between.